A single sample is the source of the 27 T cell receptor beta chains below, sequenced in a study of cytotoxic CD8 clonotypes in ibrutinib-treated CLL. Sequenced by immunoSEQ multiplex PCR; TCRdb stores in-frame clones only, minus some. Among roughly 300,000 clones, roughly three quarters were seen once, and the ten largest hold about 5%. The sequencing here drew on PBMCs, taken at disease progression, from a patient treated with ibrutinib. Source of these receptors: a human donor with chronic lymphocytic leukemia.

J is TRBJ2-1 and V is TRBV5-1, with D hard to call. Germline V gives CDR1 SGHRS, CDR2 YFSETQ. The CDR3 runs 13 residues. V was cut by 5 bases and J by 8 bases, with 14 bases left in between. The CDR3 DNA reads as TGCGCCAGCAGGAACAGTGTTTTAGATGAGCAGTTCTTC. Translated, it gives CASRNSVLDEQFF. The variable domain in full, completed from reference TRBV5-1 and TRBJ2-1, reads KAGVTQTPRYLIKTRGQQVTLSCSPISGHRSVSWYQQTPGQGLQFLFEYFSETQRNKGNFPGRFSGRQFSNSRSEMNVSTLELGDSALYLCASRNSVLDEQFFGPGTRLTVL.

The chain carries TRBV9 and TRBJ2-5; 11 nucleotides agree with TRBD1. This CDR3 comprises 15 residues. The ends lost 3 bases at V and 5 bases at J; junction bases unmatched: 6. CDR1 is SGDLS and CDR2 is YYNGEE in the germline V gene. This chain's CDR3 is CASSEGTGGWETQYF. CDR3 DNA sequence: TGTGCCAGCAGCGAAGGGACAGGGGGATGGGAGACCCAGTACTTC.

The chain combines TRBV5-1 with TRBJ2-2; 7 nucleotides match TRBD2. The CDR3 covers 16 residues. V gave up 3 bases and J gave up 6 bases; unmatched junction bases: 11. Per the germline V gene, CDR1 is SGHRS and CDR2 is YFSETQ. CDR3 DNA sequence: TGCGCCAGCAGCTGGGGGAGGGGAACCCACTCCGGGGAGCTGTTTTTT. Translation: CASSWGRGTHSGELFF. The variable domain in full, completed from reference TRBV5-1 and TRBJ2-2, reads KAGVTQTPRYLIKTRGQQVTLSCSPISGHRSVSWYQQTPGQGLQFLFEYFSETQRNKGNFPGRFSGRQFSNSRSEMNVSTLELGDSALYLCASSWGRGTHSGELFFGEGSRLTVL.

This chain joins TRBV5-4 and TRBJ1-2, with a tentative D call TRBD1 (5 bases). The CDR3 is 14 amino acids. V was trimmed by 7 bases and J by 3 bases, leaving 16 bases between them. Germline assignment: CDR1 SGHNT and CDR2 YYREEE (reference sequence). CDR3 in amino acids: CASVGEGAYYGYTF. The CDR3, as DNA: TGTGCCAGCGTCGGAGAAGGGGCCTACTATGGCTACACCTTC.

The DNA for the CDR3 is TGCGCCAGCAGCCCCTTCACCGGGGAGCTGTTTTTT. Protein sequence: CASSPFTGELFF. The chain recombines TRBV5-1 with TRBJ2-2, with unresolved D. V lost 4 bases, J lost 4 bases, and 5 bases lay in between. Germline assignment: CDR1 SGHRS and CDR2 YFSETQ. The CDR3 sequence is 12 residues long.

This rearrangement joins TRBV6-5 to TRBJ1-1; D perhaps matches TRBD1 (6 bases). The CDR3 sequence is 13 residues long. Trimming left V 2 bases short and J 5 bases short, with 9 bases between. In germline, CDR1 is MNHEY, CDR2 SVGAGI. CDR3 residues: CASSYEGETEAFF. Here the CDR3 DNA reads TGTGCCAGCAGTTACGAGGGGGAAACTGAAGCTTTCTTT.

This chain uses TRBV6-7 with TRBJ2-7, with TRBD1 matching 9 bases. TRBV6-7 is recorded as an ORF, its role being uncertain. This CDR3 region has 16 residues. V gave up 4 bases and J gave up 2 bases; unmatched junction bases: 9. DNA for the CDR3: TGTGCCAGCAGTTCATTCCGGGACAGGGCACCCTACGAGCAGTACTTC. Translating it yields CASSSFRDRAPYEQYF.

In this sample, this clone turned up once. The J gene is TRBJ2-1, the V gene TRBV5-6; D unclear. From germline, CDR1 is SGHDT and CDR2 YYEEEE. Trimming shortened V by 0 bases and J by 1 base, and 2 bases separated the two germline ends. The CDR3 totals 13 residues. CDR3 coding DNA: TGTGCCAGCAGCTTGGAGTCCTACAATGAGCAGTTCTTC. This translates into CASSLESYNEQFF.

The rearrangement uses TRBV9 and TRBJ1-2; 12 bases match TRBD1. The CDR3 contains 17 residues. Unmatched junction bases numbered 9, after V lost 3 bases and J lost 3 bases. Germline V gene sequence: CDR1 SGDLS, CDR2 YYNGEE. The DNA of the CDR3 is TGTGCCAGCAGCGCGAATCCGGGACAGGGGGCCTACTATGGCTACACCTTC. As protein: CASSANPGQGAYYGYTF.

In its sample, this clone was seen a few times. The chain combines TRBV18 with TRBJ2-4; weak D call: TRBD2 (6 bases). CDR3 length equals 15 residues. Germline-derived CDR1 and CDR2 are KGHSH and LQKENI. The V and J ends lost 3 bases and 1 base respectively, with 10 bases between them. The CDR3 sequence is CASSPIAAAKNIQYF. The CDR3 DNA sequence: TGTGCCAGCTCACCCATAGCGGCGGCCAAAAACATTCAGTACTTC.

This chain joins TRBV13 and TRBJ2-1, with D tentatively TRBD2 (5 bases). V lost 5 bases and J lost 3, with 17 bases in between. The CDR3 spans 16 residues. Germline loops: CDR1 PRHDT, CDR2 FYEKMQ (reference sequence). CDR3 in amino acids: CASSNRGHNLYNEQFF. CDR3 DNA: TGTGCCAGCAGCAACCGGGGTCATAACCTCTACAATGAGCAGTTCTTC.

The gene calls are TRBV7-3 and TRBJ2-5; 7 nucleotides align to TRBD1. The CDR3 consists of 13 residues. After removal of 5 bases from V and 4 bases from J, the junction contained 4 bases not matched to a gene. In germline, CDR1 is SGHTA, CDR2 FQGTGA. CDR3 loop: CASSARDRETQYF. The CDR3, as DNA: TGTGCCAGCAGCGCCCGGGACAGAGAGACCCAGTACTTC.

The V call is TRBV7-2, the J call TRBJ2-7; 11 bases agree with TRBD2. Germline loops: CDR1 SGHTA, CDR2 FQGNSA. This CDR3 comprises 16 residues. J was trimmed by 2 bases and V by 5 bases; bases with no gene match: 8. CDR3 sequence: CASSTNSGGETYEQYF. In DNA form, the CDR3 reads TGTGCCAGCAGCACCAATAGCGGGGGGGAAACCTACGAGCAGTACTTC.

This sequence joins TRBV6-1 and TRBJ2-7; D tentatively fits TRBD1 or TRBD2 (6 bases each). V gave up 6 bases and J gave up 7 bases, with 22 bases separating them. CDR1 and CDR2 from the germline V gene are MNHNS and SASEGT. The CDR3 runs 15 residues. CDR3 residues: CASSSVGGTLWEQYF. The CDR3 DNA is TGTGCCAGCAGCTCCGTCGGGGGCACCCTTTGGGAGCAGTACTTC.

This sequence joins TRBV7-2 and TRBJ2-2, with a possible D match to TRBD2 (5 bases). V was trimmed by 1 base and J by 4 bases, leaving 13 bases between them. Per the germline V gene, CDR1 is SGHTA and CDR2 is FQGNSA. The CDR3 loop spans 16 amino acids. The DNA of the CDR3 is TGTGCCAGCAGCTTAGGGAGGCTAGTTGGCACCGGGGAGCTGTTTTTT. Amino acids: CASSLGRLVGTGELFF. The whole variable domain, remainder taken from reference TRBV7-2 and TRBJ2-2, is GAGVSQSPSNKVTEKGKDVELRCDPISGHTALYWYRQSLGQGLEFLIYFQGNSAPDKSGLPSDRFSAERTGGSVSTLTIQRTQQEDSAVYLCASSLGRLVGTGELFFGEGSRLTVL.

The chain carries TRBV2 and TRBJ2-2; either TRBD1 or TRBD2 may fit D (5 bases each). In germline, CDR1 is SNHLY, CDR2 FYNNEI. This CDR3 contains 15 residues. Trimming stripped 2 bases from V and 5 bases from J, with 12 bases between. The CDR3 protein is CASSELGARTGELFF. In DNA form, the CDR3 reads TGTGCCAGCAGTGAACTCGGGGCCCGTACCGGGGAGCTGTTTTTT.

A word on this clone: Within the sample, other DNA sequences also encode this same CDR3. The chain has TRBV29-1 and TRBJ2-1; D not certain. CDR3 size: 14 residues. Germline V gene sequence: CDR1 SQVTM, CDR2 ANQGSEA. V gave up 1 base and J gave up 0 bases, with 7 bases separating them. CDR3 region: CSVEGSSSYNEQFF. DNA for the CDR3: TGCAGCGTTGAAGGGAGTAGCTCCTACAATGAGCAGTTCTTC.

The chain links TRBV29-1 to TRBJ2-5, with 11 bases matching TRBD2. Germline V lookup: CDR1 SQVTM, CDR2 ANQGSEA. This CDR3 contains 14 residues. Losses at the gene ends were 6 bases for V and 3 bases for J; bases not matched to a gene: 6. The CDR3 sequence is CSVGGTSGEETQYF. DNA of the CDR3: TGCAGCGTGGGAGGGACTAGCGGAGAAGAGACCCAGTACTTC.

CDR3 region: CASGLRGGANTEAFF. The CDR3 coding sequence is TGTGCCAGCGGTCTACGTGGGGGAGCGAACACTGAAGCTTTCTTT. This chain links TRBV2 with TRBJ1-1; possible D gene TRBD1, 5 bases. The CDR3 consists of 15 residues. Trimming removed 8 bases from V and 1 base from J, with 17 bases in between. Germline V gene lookup returns CDR1 SNHLY and CDR2 FYNNEI.

This chain joins TRBV2 and TRBJ2-7, with D perhaps TRBD1 or TRBD2 (5 bases each). The CDR3 spans 14 residues. The germline gives CDR1 SNHLY, CDR2 FYNNEI. V lost 2 bases and J lost 3, with 11 bases in between. CDR3 sequence reads: CASSERGTYYEQYF. The CDR3 DNA is TGTGCCAGCAGTGAACGAGGGACCTACTACGAGCAGTACTTC.

V and J are TRBV29-1 and TRBJ2-1, with TRBD2 matching 7 bases. Trimming removed 4 bases from V and 6 bases from J; junction bases left unmatched: 6. CDR1 SQVTM and CDR2 ANQGSEA come from the germline V gene. This CDR3 is 13 amino acids long. CDR3 sequence (DNA): TGCAGCGTTGCGGGAGGAAGAGGCAATGAGCAGTTCTTC. Its protein product is CSVAGGRGNEQFF.

The V gene is TRBV29-1, the J gene TRBJ1-4, with 7 bases matching TRBD1. Germline V CDR1 and CDR2: SQVTM, ANQGSEA. The CDR3 consists of 13 residues. Trimming at V came to 4 bases and at J to 8 bases, leaving 7 bases not matched to a gene. DNA for the CDR3: TGCAGCGTTGGAGGGGGCGCGGGAGAAAAACTGTTTTTT. It encodes CSVGGGAGEKLFF.

The chain employs TRBV5-3 and TRBJ1-6, with D perhaps TRBD1 (6 bases). TRBV5-3 is assigned to the ORF class and has an uncertain function. Trimming took off 9 bases at V and 7 bases at J, with 23 bases between the two ends. CDR3 size: 16 residues. The DNA for the CDR3 is TGTGCCATGCCGACAGGCTCTTTCGCCGGGAATTCACCCCTCCACTTT. Translation gives CAMPTGSFAGNSPLHF.

V usage is TRBV5-1 and J usage is TRBJ2-3; TRBD1 matches at 7 bases. The CDR3 is 14 residues long. Germline CDR1 reads SGHRS; CDR2 reads YFSETQ. After removal of 4 bases from V and 3 bases from J, the junction contained 5 bases not matched to a gene. The CDR3 DNA follows: TGCGCCAGCAGCCCGAGGACAGGTACAGATACGCAGTATTTT. It translates to CASSPRTGTDTQYF.

The genes are TRBV4-1 and TRBJ1-1; D call uncertain. The CDR3 is 13 residues long. Germline-derived CDR1 and CDR2 are MGHRA and YSYEKL. With 6 bases removed from V and 1 base from J, the gap between germline ends came to 9 bases. DNA for the CDR3: TGCGCCAGCAGACGACCGGGGAACACTGAAGCTTTCTTT. This sequence encodes CASRRPGNTEAFF.

Concerning this clone itself: Other DNA sequences from this sample encode an identical CDR3 as well. The V and J genes are TRBV28 and TRBJ2-7; D ambiguous. V lost 3 bases, J lost 2 bases, and 5 bases lay in between. The CDR3 length is 12 residues. The germline V gene has CDR1 MDHEN and CDR2 SYDVKM. CDR3 sequence (DNA): TGTGCCAGCAGTTTTGGCCCCTACGAGCAGTACTTC. This gives the protein CASSFGPYEQYF.

The chain carries TRBV9 and TRBJ2-3; D call uncertain. Germline loops: CDR1 SGDLS, CDR2 YYNGEE. This CDR3 is built from 15 residues. V shed 6 bases and J shed 0 bases, with 14 bases lying between them. The CDR3, as DNA: TGTGCCAGCACCCATGGAACAACTAGCACAGATACGCAGTATTTT. Protein: CASTHGTTSTDTQYF. The full variable domain, rest sourced from reference TRBV9 and TRBJ2-3, is DSGVTQTPKHLITATGQRVTLRCSPRSGDLSVYWYQQSLDQGLQFLIQYYNGEERAKGNILERFSAQQFPDLHSELNLSSLELGDSALYFCASTHGTTSTDTQYFGPGTRLTVL.